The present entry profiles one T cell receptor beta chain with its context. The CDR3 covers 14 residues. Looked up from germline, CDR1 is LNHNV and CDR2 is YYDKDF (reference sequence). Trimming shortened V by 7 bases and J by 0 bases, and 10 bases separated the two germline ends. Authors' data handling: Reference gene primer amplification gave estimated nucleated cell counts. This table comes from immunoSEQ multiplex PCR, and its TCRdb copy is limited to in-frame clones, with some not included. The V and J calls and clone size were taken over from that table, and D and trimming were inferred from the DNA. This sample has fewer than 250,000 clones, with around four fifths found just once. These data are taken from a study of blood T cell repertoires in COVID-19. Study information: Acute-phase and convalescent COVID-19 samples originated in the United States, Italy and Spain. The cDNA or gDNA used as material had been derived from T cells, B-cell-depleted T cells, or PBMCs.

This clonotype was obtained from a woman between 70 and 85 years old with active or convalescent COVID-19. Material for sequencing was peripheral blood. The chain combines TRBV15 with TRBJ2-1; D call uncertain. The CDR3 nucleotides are TGTGCCACCACCCCGAGTAGCTCCTACAATGAGCAGTTCTTC. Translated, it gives CATTPSSSYNEQFF.